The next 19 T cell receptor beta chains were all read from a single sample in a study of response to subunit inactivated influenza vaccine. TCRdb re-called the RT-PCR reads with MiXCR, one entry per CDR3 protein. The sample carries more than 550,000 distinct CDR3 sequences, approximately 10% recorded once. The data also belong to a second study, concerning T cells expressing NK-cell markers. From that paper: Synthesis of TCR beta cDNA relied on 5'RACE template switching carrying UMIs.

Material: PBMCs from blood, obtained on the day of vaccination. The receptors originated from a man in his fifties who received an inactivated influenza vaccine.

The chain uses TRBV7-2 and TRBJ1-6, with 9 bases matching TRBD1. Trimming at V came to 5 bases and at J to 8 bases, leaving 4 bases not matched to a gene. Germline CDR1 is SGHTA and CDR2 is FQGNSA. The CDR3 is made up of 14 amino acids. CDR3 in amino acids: CASSRDRVDSPLHF. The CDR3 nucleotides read TGTGCCAGCAGCCGGGACAGGGTTGATTCACCCCTCCACTTT.

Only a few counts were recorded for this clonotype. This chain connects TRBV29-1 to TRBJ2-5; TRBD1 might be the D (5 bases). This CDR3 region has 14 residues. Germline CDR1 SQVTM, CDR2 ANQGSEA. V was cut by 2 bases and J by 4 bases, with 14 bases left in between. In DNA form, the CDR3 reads TGCAGCGTTGAATTCGGACATTGGGGAGAGACCCAGTACTTC. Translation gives CSVEFGHWGETQYF. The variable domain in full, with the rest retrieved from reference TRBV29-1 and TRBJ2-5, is SAVISQKPSRDICQRGTSLTIQCQVDSQVTMMFWYRQQPGQSLTLIATANQGSEATYESGFVIDKFPISRPNLTFSTLTVSNMSPEDSSIYLCSVEFGHWGETQYFGPGTRLLVL.

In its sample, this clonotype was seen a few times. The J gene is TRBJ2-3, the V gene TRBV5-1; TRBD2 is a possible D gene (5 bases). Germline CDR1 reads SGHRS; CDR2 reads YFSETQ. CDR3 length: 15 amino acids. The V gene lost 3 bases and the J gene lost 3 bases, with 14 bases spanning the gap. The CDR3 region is CASSSGISTTDTQYF. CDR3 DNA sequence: TGCGCCAGCAGCTCCGGGATTTCGACAACAGATACGCAGTATTTT.

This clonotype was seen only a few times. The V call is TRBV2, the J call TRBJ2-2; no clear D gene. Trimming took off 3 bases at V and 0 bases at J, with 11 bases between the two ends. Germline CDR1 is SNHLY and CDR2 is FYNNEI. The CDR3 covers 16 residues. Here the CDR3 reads CASSDYKLANTGELFF. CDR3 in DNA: TGTGCCAGCAGTGACTACAAACTCGCGAACACCGGGGAGCTGTTTTTT.

This CDR3 is CASSLTADRAYEQYF. The CDR3 coding sequence is TGCGCCAGCAGCTTGACAGCGGACAGGGCCTACGAGCAGTACTTC. The genes are TRBV5-1 and TRBJ2-7, with 8 bases lining up with TRBD1. The CDR3 loop spans 15 amino acids. J was trimmed by 2 bases and V by 1 base; bases with no gene match: 5. CDR1 is SGHRS, CDR2 YFSETQ, per germline. Full variable domain (missing parts from reference TRBV5-1 and TRBJ2-7): KAGVTQTPRYLIKTRGQQVTLSCSPISGHRSVSWYQQTPGQGLQFLFEYFSETQRNKGNFPGRFSGRQFSNSRSEMNVSTLELGDSALYLCASSLTADRAYEQYFGPGTRLTVT.

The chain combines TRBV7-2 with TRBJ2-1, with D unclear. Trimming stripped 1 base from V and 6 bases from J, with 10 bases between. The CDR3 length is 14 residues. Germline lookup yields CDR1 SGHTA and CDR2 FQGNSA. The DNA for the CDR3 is TGTGCCAGCAGCTTAGTGAGCGTGATCAATGAGCAGTTCTTC. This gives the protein CASSLVSVINEQFF.

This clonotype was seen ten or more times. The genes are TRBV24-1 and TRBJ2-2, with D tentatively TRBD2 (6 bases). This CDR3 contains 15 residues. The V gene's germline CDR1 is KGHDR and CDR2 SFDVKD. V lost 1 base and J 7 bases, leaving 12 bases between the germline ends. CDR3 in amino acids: CATSDLPGDDGELFF. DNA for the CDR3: TGTGCCACCAGTGATTTACCGGGGGACGACGGGGAGCTGTTTTTT.

CDR3 in DNA: TGTGCCAGCAGCCCTGCCCCGGGGACAGTTACTGAGCAGTACTTC. Translated: CASSPAPGTVTEQYF. This rearrangement joins TRBV9 to TRBJ2-7; 7 bases line up with TRBD1. CDR1 is SGDLS, CDR2 YYNGEE, per germline. The CDR3 extends over 15 amino acids. V lost 4 bases, J lost 7 bases, and 14 bases stayed unmatched.

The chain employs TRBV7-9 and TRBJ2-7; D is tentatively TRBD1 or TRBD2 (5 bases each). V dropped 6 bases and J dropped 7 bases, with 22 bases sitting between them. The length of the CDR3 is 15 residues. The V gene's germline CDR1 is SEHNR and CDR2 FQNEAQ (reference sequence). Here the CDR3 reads CASSLWGSGLREQYF. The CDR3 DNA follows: TGTGCCAGCAGTCTCTGGGGCAGCGGTCTAAGAGAGCAGTACTTC.

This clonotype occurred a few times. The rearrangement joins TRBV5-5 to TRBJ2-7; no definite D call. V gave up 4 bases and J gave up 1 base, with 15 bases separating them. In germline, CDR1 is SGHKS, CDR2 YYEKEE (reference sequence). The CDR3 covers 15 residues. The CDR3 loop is CASSRIAAGSYEQYF. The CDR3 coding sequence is TGTGCCAGCAGCCGGATTGCGGCAGGATCCTACGAGCAGTACTTC.

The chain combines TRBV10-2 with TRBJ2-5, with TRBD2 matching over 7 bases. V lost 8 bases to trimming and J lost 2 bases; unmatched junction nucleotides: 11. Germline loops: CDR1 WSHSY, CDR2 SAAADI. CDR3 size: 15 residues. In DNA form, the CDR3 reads TGCGCCAGCGCCTTGGGAGGGACGGAGCAAGAGACCCAGTACTTC. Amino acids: CASALGGTEQETQYF.

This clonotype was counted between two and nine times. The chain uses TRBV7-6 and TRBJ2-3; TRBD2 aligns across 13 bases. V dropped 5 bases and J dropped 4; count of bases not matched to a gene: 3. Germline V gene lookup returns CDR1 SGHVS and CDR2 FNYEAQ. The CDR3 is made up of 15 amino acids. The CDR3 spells CASSRLAGGPDTQYF. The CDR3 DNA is TGTGCCAGCAGCCGACTAGCGGGGGGTCCAGATACGCAGTATTTT.

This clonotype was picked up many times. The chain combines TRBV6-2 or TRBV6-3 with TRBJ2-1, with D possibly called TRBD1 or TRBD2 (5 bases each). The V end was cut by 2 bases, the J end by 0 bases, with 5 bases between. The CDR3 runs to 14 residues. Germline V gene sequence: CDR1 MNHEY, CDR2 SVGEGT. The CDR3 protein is CASSYGGSYNEQFF. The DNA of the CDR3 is TGTGCCAGCAGTTACGGGGGCTCCTACAATGAGCAGTTCTTC.

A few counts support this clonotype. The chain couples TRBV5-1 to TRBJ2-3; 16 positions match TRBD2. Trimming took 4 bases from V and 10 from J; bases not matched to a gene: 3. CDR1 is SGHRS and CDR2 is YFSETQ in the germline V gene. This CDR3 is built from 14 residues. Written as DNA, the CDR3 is TGCGCCAGCAGCGGGACTAGCGGGGGGGCCCCGCAGTATTTT. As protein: CASSGTSGGAPQYF. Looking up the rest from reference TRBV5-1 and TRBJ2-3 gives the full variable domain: KAGVTQTPRYLIKTRGQQVTLSCSPISGHRSVSWYQQTPGQGLQFLFEYFSETQRNKGNFPGRFSGRQFSNSRSEMNVSTLELGDSALYLCASSGTSGGAPQYFGPGTRLTVL.

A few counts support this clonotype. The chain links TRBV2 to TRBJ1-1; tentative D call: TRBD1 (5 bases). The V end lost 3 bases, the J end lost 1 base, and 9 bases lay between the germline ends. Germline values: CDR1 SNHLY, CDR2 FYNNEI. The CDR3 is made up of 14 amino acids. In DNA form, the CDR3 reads TGTGCCAGCAGTGACTGGACAACGAACACTGAAGCTTTCTTT. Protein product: CASSDWTTNTEAFF.

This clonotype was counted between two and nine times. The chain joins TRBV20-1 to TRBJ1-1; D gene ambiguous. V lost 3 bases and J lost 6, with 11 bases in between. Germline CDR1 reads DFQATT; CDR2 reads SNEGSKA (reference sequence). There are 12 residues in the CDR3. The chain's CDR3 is CSASRPSAEAFF. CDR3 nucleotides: TGCAGTGCTAGTCGCCCTTCTGCTGAAGCTTTCTTT.

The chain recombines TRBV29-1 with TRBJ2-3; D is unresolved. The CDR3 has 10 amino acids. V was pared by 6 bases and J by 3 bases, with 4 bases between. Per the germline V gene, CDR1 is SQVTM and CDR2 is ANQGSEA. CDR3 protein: CSVTTDTQYF. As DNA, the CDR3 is TGCAGCGTAACAACAGATACGCAGTATTTT.

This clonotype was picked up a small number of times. DNA for the CDR3: TGTGCTAGTGGTTCCTCCTCCAAATTATCTGATACGCAGTATTTT. Translating it yields CASGSSSKLSDTQYF. This chain uses TRBV12-5 with TRBJ2-3; no clear D. This CDR3 contains 15 residues. Germline-derived CDR1 and CDR2 are LGHNT and FRNRAP. V was pared by 4 bases and J by 6 bases, with 17 bases between.

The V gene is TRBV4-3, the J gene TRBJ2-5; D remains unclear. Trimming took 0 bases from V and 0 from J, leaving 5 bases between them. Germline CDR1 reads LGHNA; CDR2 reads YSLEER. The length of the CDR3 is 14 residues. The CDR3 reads CASSQDSNQETQYF. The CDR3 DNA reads TGCGCCAGCAGCCAAGATTCTAACCAAGAGACCCAGTACTTC.